This entry lists 25 T cell receptor beta chains sequenced from one sample in a study of T cell responses to AZD1222 COVID-19 vaccine. Generated by immunoSEQ multiplex PCR, the TCRdb table keeps only in-frame clones and is missing some. Here the sample spans approximately 60,000 clones, more than 65% being singletons. The specimen comprised peripheral blood, sampled on day 0 of AZD1222 vaccination. All receptors derive from an adult in good health.

This chain connects TRBV18 to TRBJ2-7, with 10 nucleotides matching TRBD1. V lost 6 bases, J lost 5 bases, and 7 bases stayed unmatched. Per germline, CDR1 KGHSH and CDR2 LQKENI. The CDR3 sequence is 14 residues long. CDR3 DNA: TGTGCCAGCTCTCCGGGACAGGGGACGAACGAGCAGTACTTC. Amino acids: CASSPGQGTNEQYF.

This chain connects TRBV3-1 (or the pseudogene TRBV3-2) to TRBJ1-5; D is unresolved. Deletions cut 0 bases from V and 3 bases from J, with 6 bases between. The length of the CDR3 is 14 residues. Germline lookup yields CDR1 LGHDT and CDR2 YNNKEL (reference sequence). The CDR3 region has the DNA TGTGCCAGCAGCCAAGACGGATACAATCAGCCCCAGCATTTT. As protein: CASSQDGYNQPQHF.

The chain links TRBV2 to TRBJ2-2, with 7 bases that match TRBD2. The J segment lost 0 bases and the V segment lost 7 bases, leaving 5 bases of the junction unmatched. The CDR3 length is 15 residues. CDR1 and CDR2 from the germline V gene are SNHLY and FYNNEI. CDR3: CASTPGLPNTGELFF. CDR3 DNA: TGTGCCAGCACCCCGGGACTACCGAACACCGGGGAGCTGTTTTTT. Full variable domain (remainder filled in from reference TRBV2 and TRBJ2-2): EPEVTQTPSHQVTQMGQEVILRCVPISNHLYFYWYRQILGQKVEFLVSFYNNEISEKSEIFDDQFSVERPDGSNFTLKIRSTKLEDSAMYFCASTPGLPNTGELFFGEGSRLTVL.

The chain has TRBV6-5 and TRBJ1-1; unclear D gene. The CDR3 is 14 residues long. CDR1 and CDR2 (germline): MNHEY, SVGAGI. Trimming removed 7 bases at V and 4 bases at J, with 16 bases between. The CDR3 DNA is TGTGCCAGCAACCCGGGTCCTAGAAGCACTGAAGCTTTCTTT. Encoded protein: CASNPGPRSTEAFF.

The chain couples TRBV6-5 to TRBJ1-5; 9 bases agree with TRBD1. The length of the CDR3 is 16 residues. Germline V gene sequence: CDR1 MNHEY, CDR2 SVGAGI. After removal of 4 bases from V and 4 bases from J, the junction contained 8 bases not matched to a gene. In DNA form, the CDR3 reads TGTGCCAGCAGTTCGAGGGGGACAGGGAGGAATCAGCCCCAGCATTTT. Translating gives CASSSRGTGRNQPQHF.

This chain links TRBV19 with TRBJ2-3, with D possibly being TRBD2 (5 bases). CDR1 and CDR2 (germline): LNHDA, SQIVND (reference sequence). Trimming left V 1 base short and J 4 bases short, with 9 bases between. The CDR3 contains 14 residues. The CDR3: CASSIAGSADTQYF. CDR3 sequence (DNA): TGTGCCAGTAGTATAGCGGGAAGTGCAGATACGCAGTATTTT. Using reference TRBV19 and TRBJ2-3 for the parts outside the CDR3, the full variable domain is DGGITQSPKYLFRKEGQNVTLSCEQNLNHDAMYWYRQDPGQGLRLIYYSQIVNDFQKGDIAEGYSVSREKKESFPLTVTSAQKNPTAFYLCASSIAGSADTQYFGPGTRLTVL.

This chain joins TRBV18 and TRBJ2-7; no reliable D call. V dropped 2 bases and J dropped 0 bases, with 8 bases sitting between them. The germline gives CDR1 KGHSH, CDR2 LQKENI. The CDR3 totals 14 residues. The CDR3 loop reads CASSPNYPSYEQYF. The CDR3 DNA sequence: TGTGCCAGCTCACCAAACTATCCCTCCTACGAGCAGTACTTC.

This clone was observed a handful of times. The CDR3 reads CASSFTGDTEAFF. CDR3 bases: TGTGCCAGCAGTTTTACAGGGGACACTGAAGCTTTCTTT. V usage is TRBV12-3 or TRBV12-4 and J usage is TRBJ1-1; the match to TRBD1 covers 7 bases. Trimming cost V 3 bases and J 3 bases; bases outside gene matches: 1. CDR3 size: 13 residues.

The chain joins TRBV19 to TRBJ1-5, with 7 bases aligning to TRBD1. CDR3 length equals 14 residues. Germline CDR1 and CDR2: LNHDA and SQIVND (reference sequence). Trimming at V came to 8 bases and at J to 6 bases, leaving 10 bases not matched to a gene. CDR3 in DNA: TGTGCCAGTCACCGGGACAGTTCGATTCAGCCCCAGCATTTT. It is translated as CASHRDSSIQPQHF.

The chain links TRBV5-4 to TRBJ2-2; possibly TRBD1 for D (5 bases). The V end was cut by 4 bases, the J end by 6 bases, with 13 bases between. Germline assignment: CDR1 SGHNT and CDR2 YYREEE (reference sequence). The CDR3 is 14 residues long. Here the CDR3 reads CASSVTGFAGELFF. DNA of the CDR3: TGTGCCAGCAGCGTTACAGGCTTCGCCGGGGAGCTGTTTTTT.

The gene calls are TRBV7-2 and TRBJ2-7; 13 nucleotides line up with TRBD2. Germline CDR1 is SGHTA and CDR2 is FQGNSA. The junction had 3 bases not matched to a gene; V was cut back by 3 bases and J by 1 base. CDR3 length: 16 residues. The chain's CDR3 is CASSFGTSGVSYEQYF. The CDR3 DNA sequence: TGTGCCAGCAGCTTCGGGACTAGCGGGGTTTCCTACGAGCAGTACTTC. The variable domain in full, with the rest retrieved from reference TRBV7-2 and TRBJ2-7, is GAGVSQSPSNKVTEKGKDVELRCDPISGHTALYWYRQSLGQGLEFLIYFQGNSAPDKSGLPSDRFSAERTGGSVSTLTIQRTQQEDSAVYLCASSFGTSGVSYEQYFGPGTRLTVT.

This sequence joins TRBV27 and TRBJ1-5; D is perhaps TRBD1 (6 bases). Germline CDR1 MNHEY, CDR2 SMNVEV (reference sequence). This CDR3 is built from 16 residues. The V end lost 1 base, the J end lost 4 bases, and 14 bases lay between the germline ends. This CDR3 reads CASSLFSRGKNQPQHF. CDR3 bases: TGTGCCAGCAGTTTATTTTCCAGGGGAAAGAATCAGCCCCAGCATTTT.

This chain connects TRBV5-6 to TRBJ2-1, with D possibly being TRBD1 or TRBD2 (6 bases each). The V and J ends lost 3 bases and 2 bases respectively, with 18 bases between them. This CDR3 is built from 17 residues. Germline CDR1 and CDR2: SGHDT and YYEEEE. The CDR3 sequence is CASSSVGGPIAYNEQFF. CDR3 nucleotide sequence: TGTGCCAGCAGCTCGGTGGGGGGCCCCATCGCCTACAATGAGCAGTTCTTC.

The genes are TRBV6-2 or TRBV6-3 and TRBJ2-7; D is unresolved. This CDR3 comprises 11 residues. The V end lost 6 bases, the J end lost 2 bases, and 5 bases lay between the germline ends. Looked up from germline, CDR1 is MNHEY and CDR2 is SVGEGT. Here the CDR3 reads CASSYTYEQYF. Written as DNA, the CDR3 is TGTGCCAGCAGCTATACCTACGAGCAGTACTTC.

In its sample, this clone was seen a few times. The chain is built from TRBV6-5 and TRBJ2-7; possibly TRBD1 for D (5 bases). There are 14 residues in the CDR3. V was clipped by 0 bases and J by 1 base, with 7 bases between them. Germline CDR1 and CDR2: MNHEY and SVGAGI. In DNA, the CDR3 is TGTGCCAGCAGTTACTCTCAGGGTTCCTACGAGCAGTACGTC. Its translation is CASSYSQGSYEQYV.

The V and J genes are TRBV6-2 or TRBV6-3 and TRBJ2-7, with TRBD1 identical over 9 bases. Germline V gene lookup returns CDR1 MNHEY and CDR2 SVGEGT. The CDR3 has 16 amino acids. Trimming removed 6 bases from V and 1 base from J; junction bases left unmatched: 10. The CDR3 spells CASSRFTGGGSYEQYF. CDR3 bases: TGTGCCAGCAGCCGCTTCACAGGGGGCGGTTCCTACGAGCAGTACTTC.

The chain combines TRBV5-6 with TRBJ2-7; D might be TRBD1 (5 bases). V gave up 4 bases and J gave up 1 base, with 9 bases separating them. Germline assignment: CDR1 SGHDT and CDR2 YYEEEE. The CDR3 is 13 amino acids. The CDR3 here is CASSLQGSYEQYV. The CDR3 coding sequence is TGTGCCAGCAGCCTCCAGGGTTCCTACGAGCAGTACGTC.

This clone turned up a few times. This chain joins TRBV21-1 and TRBJ2-7; the DNA was not compared with TRBD1, the D call given in the table. TRBV21-1 is shown as a pseudogene. The CDR3 totals 11 residues. This chain's CDR3 is CASSVRQGRYV. CDR3 bases: TGTGCCAGCAGCGTCAGACAGGGTCGGTACGTC.

J is TRBJ2-7 and V is TRBV7-9; D is unclear. This CDR3 spans 11 amino acids. CDR1 SEHNR and CDR2 FQNEAQ come from the germline V gene (reference sequence). Trimming cost V 5 bases and J 6 bases, with 8 bases left between them. DNA for the CDR3: TGTGCCAGCAGCATGGGCCCCGAGCAGTACTTC. It encodes CASSMGPEQYF.

This chain links TRBV6-6 with TRBJ1-2, with 10 nucleotides matching TRBD1. The CDR3 runs to 13 residues. Germline V gives CDR1 MNHNY, CDR2 SVGAGI (reference sequence). J lost 4 bases, V lost 6 bases, and 2 bases had no gene match. The CDR3 protein is CASRGQGPYGYTF. Here the CDR3 DNA reads TGTGCCAGCAGGGGACAGGGGCCCTATGGCTACACCTTC.

The chain combines TRBV7-7 with TRBJ2-3; 7 bases are a match to TRBD2. Germline trimming cut 9 bases from V and 0 bases from J; bases unmatched to any gene: 0. Germline values: CDR1 SSHAT, CDR2 FNYEAQ (reference sequence). The CDR3 has 12 amino acids. CDR3 DNA: TGTGCCAGTAGCGGGAGCACAGATACGCAGTATTTT. Encoded protein: CASSGSTDTQYF.

The V and J genes are TRBV18 and TRBJ1-2, with TRBD1 as a possible D gene (5 bases). Germline V gene sequence: CDR1 KGHSH, CDR2 LQKENI. Between the trimmed V and J ends, which lost 0 bases and 8 bases, there was a span of 16 bases. The CDR3 is 15 residues long. The chain's CDR3 is CASSPPGSRVGGYTF. The CDR3 DNA reads TGTGCCAGCTCACCACCGGGGTCCAGGGTTGGCGGCTACACCTTC.

This chain uses TRBV6-1 with TRBJ1-5; TRBD1 is a possible D gene (5 bases). This CDR3 is 18 amino acids long. In germline, CDR1 is MNHNS, CDR2 SASEGT. The germline V and J ends were trimmed by 0 bases and 0 bases, with 15 bases remaining between them. Here the CDR3 reads CASSEALAGLYSNQPQHF. DNA for the CDR3: TGTGCCAGCAGTGAAGCCCTGGCAGGGCTTTATAGCAATCAGCCCCAGCATTTT.

The chain links TRBV3-1 (or the pseudogene TRBV3-2) to TRBJ1-2; D is perhaps TRBD1 (5 bases). Between the trimmed V and J ends, which lost 4 bases and 3 bases, there was a span of 9 bases. In germline, CDR1 is LGHDT, CDR2 YNNKEL (reference sequence). The length of the CDR3 is 13 residues. The CDR3 region is CASSRDGDYGYTF. The CDR3, as DNA: TGTGCCAGCAGCCGGGACGGAGACTATGGCTACACCTTC.

The chain has TRBV10-3 and TRBJ1-2; D may be TRBD1 (6 bases). The CDR3 is made up of 11 amino acids. V lost 10 bases, J lost 8 bases, and 14 bases lay in between. The germline V gene has CDR1 ENHRY and CDR2 SYGVKD. The CDR3 region is CATLRGFGYTF. The CDR3 DNA is TGTGCCACGCTCAGGGGATTCGGCTACACCTTC.